The T cell receptor beta chain under discussion was sequenced for a study of blood T cell repertoires in COVID-19. Study context: The United States, Italy and Spain supplied acute and convalescent COVID-19 samples. T cells, B-cell-depleted T cells, or PBMCs supplied cDNA or gDNA.

Methods used by the authors: Amplification with reference gene primers provided the estimates of nucleated cell counts. Measured with immunoSEQ multiplex PCR; TCRdb has only the in-frame clones, and not every one. The V and J calls and the clone size are those of that table, but D and trimming were determined from the DNA. The sample lists tens of thousands of clones, around 69% seen once, with about 17% in the top ten. Looked up from germline, CDR1 is SGDLS and CDR2 is YYNGEE. Deletions cut 3 bases from V and 1 base from J, with 8 bases between. The CDR3 loop spans 15 amino acids. The chain joins TRBV9 to TRBJ2-6; the D gene is possibly TRBD1 (5 bases). The receptor was isolated from a man in his 70s with active or convalescent COVID-19. Sequenced sample: peripheral blood. The CDR3 is CASSAAGSGANVLTF. For the CDR3, the DNA is TGTGCCAGCAGCGCAGCAGGGTCTGGGGCCAACGTCCTGACTTTC.